The 2 T cell receptor beta chains in this list originate from one sample, sequenced in a study of T cell responses to AZD1222 COVID-19 vaccine. Libraries were prepared by immunoSEQ multiplex PCR; TCRdb keeps only in-frame clonotypes and omits some of them. The table includes 150,000 or so clones, about nine tenths detected once. Specimen: peripheral blood, collected on day 0 of AZD1222 vaccination. Receptors originate from an adult in good health.

V usage is TRBV9 and J usage is TRBJ2-7; D remains unclear. CDR1 and CDR2 from the germline V gene are SGDLS and YYNGEE. CDR3 length: 15 amino acids. V gave up 4 bases and J gave up 2 bases, with 16 bases separating them. Written as DNA, the CDR3 is TGTGCCAGCAGCCCTCACTACCTAGGCGCCTACGAGCAGTACTTC. This gives the protein CASSPHYLGAYEQYF.

The J gene is TRBJ1-1, the V gene TRBV7-8; D gene ambiguous. The CDR3 contains 14 residues. The germline V and J ends were trimmed by 7 bases and 3 bases, with 15 bases remaining between them. Germline CDR1 SGHVS, CDR2 FQNEAQ. As DNA, the CDR3 is TGTGCCAGCACCCCCCCTCCGGGTTACACTGAAGCTTTCTTT. Translation: CASTPPPGYTEAFF.